The 30 T cell receptor beta chains presented below share a single source sample, sequenced in a study of blood T cell repertoires in COVID-19. This table comes from immunoSEQ multiplex PCR, and its TCRdb copy is limited to in-frame clones, with some not included. The table shows some 250,000 clones, with approximately 83% occurring only once. The sample consisted of peripheral blood. Receptors originate from a man aged 30 to 39 who had recovered from COVID-19.

J is TRBJ1-2 and V is TRBV27; 8 nucleotides agree with TRBD1. The CDR3 length is 16 residues. Trimming removed 5 bases from V and 3 bases from J; junction bases left unmatched: 11. Germline CDR1 reads MNHEY; CDR2 reads SMNVEV (reference sequence). In nucleotides, the CDR3 is TGTGCCAGCAGTAAGGACAGGGTTAATAAGGACTATGGCTACACCTTC. It codes for CASSKDRVNKDYGYTF.

This sequence joins TRBV5-1 and TRBJ2-2, with D perhaps matching TRBD2 (6 bases). With 3 bases removed from V and 2 bases from J, the gap between germline ends came to 17 bases. The CDR3 covers 17 residues. The germline V gene has CDR1 SGHRS and CDR2 YFSETQ. Here the CDR3 DNA reads TGCGCCAGCAGCTCCCGTCGCGCTAGCGAAAACACCGGGGAGCTGTTTTTT. Protein: CASSSRRASENTGELFF.

This clone appeared a few times. CDR3 protein: CASSLEQVRSPLHF. The CDR3 DNA is TGTGCCAGCAGCTTAGAACAGGTCCGATCTCCCCTCCACTTT. The rearrangement uses TRBV7-9 and TRBJ1-6; TRBD1 is a possible D gene (5 bases). V was cut by 1 base and J by 13 bases, with 14 bases left in between. CDR3 length equals 14 residues. CDR1 and CDR2 (germline): SEHNR, FQNEAQ (reference sequence).

This clone was seen many times. The chain combines TRBV2 with TRBJ1-2; the D gene is possibly TRBD1 (6 bases). The CDR3 consists of 12 residues. Germline V gene lookup returns CDR1 SNHLY and CDR2 FYNNEI. The V and J ends lost 3 bases and 10 bases respectively, with 12 bases between them. CDR3 nucleotides: TGTGCCAGCAGTGACCGGACAGCTCTCTACACCTTC. Protein: CASSDRTALYTF.

As DNA, the CDR3 is TGTGCCAGCAGCCTCCAATCAGGGTTAGATACGCAGTATTTT. Its protein is CASSLQSGLDTQYF. The genes are TRBV7-3 and TRBJ2-3, with D possibly being TRBD1 (5 bases). V lost 5 bases and J lost 5, with 14 bases in between. The CDR3 consists of 14 residues. Germline loops: CDR1 SGHTA, CDR2 FQGTGA.

V usage is TRBV5-8 and J usage is TRBJ2-2; 7 positions match TRBD1. This CDR3 spans 15 amino acids. Trimming removed 2 bases from V and 7 bases from J; junction bases left unmatched: 8. CDR1 and CDR2 (germline): SGHTS, YDEGEE. The CDR3 reads CASSFYTGVVGELFF. CDR3 nucleotides: TGTGCCAGCAGCTTTTACACAGGGGTGGTCGGGGAGCTGTTTTTT.

This chain joins TRBV7-9 and TRBJ2-2; 10 nucleotides match TRBD2. CDR3 length: 16 amino acids. The V gene end was trimmed by 3 bases and the J gene end by 6 bases; junction bases not matched to a gene: 7. Germline assignment: CDR1 SEHNR and CDR2 FQNEAQ (reference sequence). CDR3 in DNA: TGTGCCAGCAGCTTCTCTACTAGCGGGGTACCCGGGGAGCTGTTTTTT. This encodes CASSFSTSGVPGELFF.

This clone was found once. This chain uses TRBV11-2 with TRBJ2-3, with 10 bases that match TRBD2. The CDR3 totals 14 residues. After removal of 9 bases from V and 8 bases from J, the junction contained 11 bases not matched to a gene. Germline CDR1 reads SGHAT; CDR2 reads FQNNGV. This CDR3 is CASNPSGGPGTQYF. CDR3 DNA: TGTGCCAGTAACCCTAGCGGGGGTCCCGGTACGCAGTATTTT.

V usage is TRBV23-1 and J usage is TRBJ2-7; D not certain. TRBV23-1 is reported as an ORF; its role is uncertain. With 3 bases removed from V and 5 bases from J, the gap between germline ends came to 17 bases. The CDR3 is made up of 15 amino acids. Here the CDR3 DNA reads TGCGCCAGCAGTCACGAAGTCCCGGGTCCCCACGAGCAGTACGTC. It codes for CASSHEVPGPHEQYV.

Note on this clone: It is unclear where the CDR3 begins or ends on the DNA, so no DNA is shown, and the CDR3 is as TCRdb lists it. The V gene is TRBV18, the J gene TRBJ1-5; TRBD1, the table's D call, was not compared with the DNA. A total of 15 residues make up the CDR3, ends included. Germline V CDR1 and CDR2: KGHSH, LQKENI. This chain's CDR3 is CASSLFGQENQPQHF.

The V call is TRBV5-1, the J call TRBJ1-2, with D possibly TRBD1 on 6 matching bases. The CDR3 sequence is 14 residues long. With 3 bases removed from V and 7 bases from J, the gap between germline ends came to 16 bases. Looked up from germline, CDR1 is SGHRS and CDR2 is YFSETQ. CDR3 coding DNA: TGCGCCAGCAGCTCAGACGGGACAAGCGGTGGCTACACCTTC. Translated, it gives CASSSDGTSGGYTF. Supplemented by reference TRBV5-1 and TRBJ1-2, the full variable domain reads KAGVTQTPRYLIKTRGQQVTLSCSPISGHRSVSWYQQTPGQGLQFLFEYFSETQRNKGNFPGRFSGRQFSNSRSEMNVSTLELGDSALYLCASSSDGTSGGYTFGSGTRLTVV.

This clone was seen only a few times. The chain links TRBV7-5 to TRBJ2-7; the table assigns TRBD1, which was not confirmed against the DNA. TRBV7-5 is annotated as a pseudogene. The CDR3 is made up of 9 amino acids. The CDR3 spells CVQGKDQYV. The CDR3 DNA follows: TGTGTTCAGGGGAAGGATCAGTACGTC.

The genes are TRBV11-2 and TRBJ2-1; TRBD2 matches at 8 bases. The CDR3 has 17 amino acids. CDR1 and CDR2 (germline): SGHAT, FQNNGV. V trimming: 5 bases; J trimming: 6 bases; junction bases outside the gene matches: 15. In nucleotides, the CDR3 is TGTGCCAGCAGCCTGCCCCCGTCGGGGGGGGGCCTCAATGAGCAGTTCTTC. Its translation is CASSLPPSGGGLNEQFF.

This clone was picked up one time. The chain links TRBV18 to TRBJ2-5; D may be TRBD1 (8 bases). Germline V gives CDR1 KGHSH, CDR2 LQKENI. CDR3 length: 15 residues. Trimming stripped 3 bases from V and 4 bases from J, with 15 bases between. The CDR3 sequence: CASSPRQGRAETQYF. The CDR3 DNA reads as TGTGCCAGCTCACCCCGACAGGGGAGGGCAGAGACCCAGTACTTC.

The chain has TRBV3-1 (or the pseudogene TRBV3-2) and TRBJ2-6; 12 nucleotides line up with TRBD2. The junction had 1 base not matched to a gene; V was cut back by 4 bases and J by 0 bases. The CDR3 totals 17 residues. Germline CDR1 reads LGHDT; CDR2 reads YNNKEL (reference sequence). In DNA form, the CDR3 reads TGTGCCAGCAGCCTACTAGCGGGGGGCTCTGGGGCCAACGTCCTGACTTTC. Its translation is CASSLLAGGSGANVLTF.

J is TRBJ2-1 and V is TRBV15; a weak D match, TRBD2 (6 bases). Trimming stripped 3 bases from V and 0 bases from J, with 12 bases between. Per the germline V gene, CDR1 is LNHNV and CDR2 is YYDKDF (reference sequence). The CDR3 loop spans 16 amino acids. CDR3 DNA sequence: TGTGCCACCAGCAGGGATCGGGGGAGCTCCTACAATGAGCAGTTCTTC. Amino acids: CATSRDRGSSYNEQFF.

The chain is built from TRBV29-1 and TRBJ2-7; 7 bases align to TRBD1. The CDR3 loop spans 15 amino acids. Germline V gives CDR1 SQVTM, CDR2 ANQGSEA. Trimming cost V 1 base and J 7 bases; bases outside gene matches: 13. The CDR3 DNA follows: TGCAGCGTTGAAGCCAGGGGGACAGCCCCTCGGGAGCAGTACTTC. This codes for CSVEARGTAPREQYF.

Only a few counts were recorded for this clone. This chain joins TRBV5-1 and TRBJ1-6; 8 nucleotides agree with TRBD1. Germline trimming cut 5 bases from V and 10 bases from J; bases unmatched to any gene: 8. The length of the CDR3 is 14 residues. Germline V gene data show CDR1 as SGHRS and CDR2 as YFSETQ. DNA of the CDR3: TGCGCCAGCAGTTCGACAGGGGCCGACTCACCCCTCCACTTT. Residues: CASSSTGADSPLHF. Full variable domain (rest looked up from reference TRBV5-1 and TRBJ1-6): KAGVTQTPRYLIKTRGQQVTLSCSPISGHRSVSWYQQTPGQGLQFLFEYFSETQRNKGNFPGRFSGRQFSNSRSEMNVSTLELGDSALYLCASSSTGADSPLHFGNGTRLTVT.

In its sample, this clone is medium-sized. V and J are TRBV29-1 and TRBJ1-1; D gene uncertain. V shed 6 bases and J shed 1 base, with 9 bases lying between them. The CDR3 is made up of 12 amino acids. Looked up from germline, CDR1 is SQVTM and CDR2 is ANQGSEA. CDR3 loop: CSVHRRNTEAFF. The CDR3 DNA follows: TGCAGCGTCCATAGGAGGAACACTGAAGCTTTCTTT.

The genes are TRBV10-3 and TRBJ2-5, with 16 bases identical to TRBD2. Trimming cost V 6 bases and J 5 bases; bases outside gene matches: 6. CDR1 and CDR2 from the germline V gene are ENHRY and SYGVKD. The length of the CDR3 is 16 residues. DNA of the CDR3: TGTGCCATCAGAGGGACTAGCGGGGGGGCGACGGAGACCCAGTACTTC. Translation gives CAIRGTSGGATETQYF.

This chain uses TRBV6-1 with TRBJ2-3; the D is unclear. V lost 3 bases and J lost 9, with 10 bases in between. The CDR3 spans 12 residues. Germline loops: CDR1 MNHNS, CDR2 SASEGT. CDR3 residues: CASSELVQTQYF. In nucleotides, the CDR3 is TGTGCCAGCAGTGAGTTGGTGCAGACGCAGTATTTT.

The gene calls are TRBV11-3 and TRBJ1-2; 8 nucleotides match TRBD1. V trimming: 5 bases; J trimming: 5 bases; junction bases outside the gene matches: 7. In germline, CDR1 is SGHNT, CDR2 YENEEA. This CDR3 has 14 amino acids. CDR3 sequence: CASSQQGARYGYTF. The DNA of the CDR3 is TGTGCCAGCAGCCAGCAGGGGGCGCGGTATGGCTACACCTTC.

The J gene is TRBJ2-5, the V gene TRBV7-9, with TRBD2 as a possible D gene (5 bases). Germline CDR1 and CDR2: SEHNR and FQNEAQ (reference sequence). Trimming took off 1 base at V and 5 bases at J, with 8 bases between the two ends. The CDR3 sequence is 13 residues long. DNA of the CDR3: TGTGCCAGCAGCTTAGGAGGGCTGGAGACCCAGTACTTC. Amino acids: CASSLGGLETQYF.

The gene calls are TRBV6-4 and TRBJ2-1; TRBD2 aligns across 11 bases. J gave up 10 bases and V 9 bases, and 8 bases lay outside the gene matches. CDR3 size: 13 residues. Germline V gives CDR1 MRHNA, CDR2 SNTAGT. Here the CDR3 DNA reads TGTGCCAGTTTAGCGGGGGGGTGGAAGGAGCAGTTCTTC. Encoded protein: CASLAGGWKEQFF.

The chain is built from TRBV5-6 and TRBJ1-5; TRBD1 might be the D (6 bases). V lost 2 bases and J 5 bases, leaving 14 bases between the germline ends. The CDR3 covers 15 residues. Per the germline V gene, CDR1 is SGHDT and CDR2 is YYEEEE. CDR3 nucleotide sequence: TGTGCCAGCAGCTTCCATGGCAGGGGAGATCAGCCCCAGCATTTT. Residues: CASSFHGRGDQPQHF.

The V call is TRBV19, the J call TRBJ1-1, with D uncertain. Trimming took off 7 bases at V and 1 base at J, with 16 bases between the two ends. This CDR3 spans 15 amino acids. The germline CDR1 and CDR2 sequences are LNHDA and SQIVND (reference sequence). CDR3: CASINVAGSNTEAFF. The CDR3 DNA follows: TGTGCCAGTATAAATGTGGCAGGATCGAACACTGAAGCTTTCTTT.

V and J are TRBV7-8 and TRBJ2-2; the match to TRBD2 covers 8 bases. Germline V gene sequence: CDR1 SGHVS, CDR2 FQNEAQ. CDR3 size: 17 residues. J lost 3 bases, V lost 2 bases, and 8 bases had no gene match. For the CDR3, the DNA is TGTGCCAGCAGCTTATATATGGCGGGGGGAGACACCGGGGAGCTGTTTTTT. It specifies CASSLYMAGGDTGELFF.

As DNA, the CDR3 is TGTGCCAGCAGTTTCTATGGGAGTGAGAACACTGAAGCTTTCTTT. Encoded protein: CASSFYGSENTEAFF. The chain employs TRBV27 and TRBJ1-1; D remains unclear. This CDR3 contains 15 residues. CDR1 and CDR2 (germline): MNHEY, SMNVEV (reference sequence). V gave up 3 bases and J gave up 1 base, with 12 bases separating them.

The gene calls are TRBV12-5 and TRBJ2-7; no reliable D call. V was pared by 5 bases and J by 5 bases, with 10 bases between. CDR1 and CDR2 (germline): LGHNT, FRNRAP. The CDR3 covers 12 residues. This CDR3 is CASGPVQDEQYV. CDR3 in DNA: TGTGCTAGTGGTCCCGTCCAGGACGAGCAGTACGTC.

CDR3 region: CASSSSGTGDEKLFF. The DNA of the CDR3 is TGCGCCAGCAGCTCCTCCGGGACAGGGGATGAAAAACTGTTTTTT. This chain links TRBV5-1 with TRBJ1-4, with 10 bases aligning to TRBD1. The junction had 5 bases not matched to a gene; V was cut back by 3 bases and J by 6 bases. The CDR3 spans 15 residues. Germline CDR1 and CDR2: SGHRS and YFSETQ.